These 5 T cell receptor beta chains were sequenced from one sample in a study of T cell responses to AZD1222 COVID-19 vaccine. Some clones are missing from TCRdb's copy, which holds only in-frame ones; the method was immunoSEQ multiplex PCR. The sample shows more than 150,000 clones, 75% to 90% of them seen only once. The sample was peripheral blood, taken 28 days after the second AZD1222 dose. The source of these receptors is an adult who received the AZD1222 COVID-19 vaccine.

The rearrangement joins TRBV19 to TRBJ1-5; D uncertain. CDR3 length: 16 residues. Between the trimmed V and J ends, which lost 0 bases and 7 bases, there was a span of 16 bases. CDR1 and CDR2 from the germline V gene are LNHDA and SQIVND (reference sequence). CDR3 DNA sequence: TGTGCCAGTAGTATAGATCCGACACCAAGGAGGCAGCCCCAGCATTTT. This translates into CASSIDPTPRRQPQHF.

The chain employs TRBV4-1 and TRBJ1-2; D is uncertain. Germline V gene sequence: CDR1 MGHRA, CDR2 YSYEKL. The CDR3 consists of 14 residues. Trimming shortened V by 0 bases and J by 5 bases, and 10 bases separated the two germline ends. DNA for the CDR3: TGCGCCAGCAGCCAAGATATCAGTCTATATGGCTACACCTTC. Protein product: CASSQDISLYGYTF.

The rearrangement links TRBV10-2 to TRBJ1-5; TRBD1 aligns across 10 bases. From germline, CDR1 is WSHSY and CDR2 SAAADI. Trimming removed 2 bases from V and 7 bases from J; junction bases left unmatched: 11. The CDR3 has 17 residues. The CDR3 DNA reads TGCGCCAGCAGTGAGGCAAGACAGGGGGCGATTGGCCAGCCCCAGCATTTT. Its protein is CASSEARQGAIGQPQHF.

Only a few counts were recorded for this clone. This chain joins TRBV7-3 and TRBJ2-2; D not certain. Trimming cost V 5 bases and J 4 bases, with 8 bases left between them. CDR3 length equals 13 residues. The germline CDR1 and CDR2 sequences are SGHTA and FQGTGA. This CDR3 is CASSVDATGELFF. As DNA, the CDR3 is TGTGCCAGCAGCGTGGATGCCACCGGGGAGCTGTTTTTT.

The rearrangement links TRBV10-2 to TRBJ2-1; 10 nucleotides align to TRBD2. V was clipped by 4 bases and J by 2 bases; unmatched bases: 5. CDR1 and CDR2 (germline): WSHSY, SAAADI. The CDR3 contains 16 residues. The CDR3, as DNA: TGCGCCAGCAGTGGAACTAGCGGGATTCCCTACAATGAGCAGTTCTTC. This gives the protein CASSGTSGIPYNEQFF.